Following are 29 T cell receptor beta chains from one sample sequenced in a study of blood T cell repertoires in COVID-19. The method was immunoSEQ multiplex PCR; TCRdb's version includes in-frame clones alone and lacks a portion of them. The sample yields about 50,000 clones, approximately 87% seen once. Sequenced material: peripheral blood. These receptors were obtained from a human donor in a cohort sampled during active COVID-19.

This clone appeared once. The CDR3 is CATSRDQNSMNTEAFF. CDR3 nucleotides: TGTGCCACCAGCAGAGATCAGAACAGTATGAACACTGAAGCTTTCTTT. V and J are TRBV15 and TRBJ1-1; D is unresolved. V lost 0 bases to trimming and J lost 0 bases, with 11 bases between them. In germline, CDR1 is LNHNV, CDR2 YYDKDF (reference sequence). The CDR3 is made up of 16 amino acids.

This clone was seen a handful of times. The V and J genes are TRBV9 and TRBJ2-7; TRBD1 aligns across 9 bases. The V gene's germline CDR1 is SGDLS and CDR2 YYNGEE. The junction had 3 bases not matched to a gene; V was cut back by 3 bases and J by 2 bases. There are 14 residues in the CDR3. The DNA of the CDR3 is TGTGCCAGCAGCGCGGGACAGGGACCCTACGAGCAGTACTTC. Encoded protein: CASSAGQGPYEQYF. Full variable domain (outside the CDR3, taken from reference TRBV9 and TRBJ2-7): DSGVTQTPKHLITATGQRVTLRCSPRSGDLSVYWYQQSLDQGLQFLIQYYNGEERAKGNILERFSAQQFPDLHSELNLSSLELGDSALYFCASSAGQGPYEQYFGPGTRLTVT.

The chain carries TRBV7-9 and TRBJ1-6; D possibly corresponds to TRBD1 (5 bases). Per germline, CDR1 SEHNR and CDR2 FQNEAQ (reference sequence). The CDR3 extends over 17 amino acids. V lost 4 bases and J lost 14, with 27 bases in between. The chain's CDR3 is CASSSSFMGQRGRALHF. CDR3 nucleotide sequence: TGTGCCAGCAGCTCCTCGTTCATGGGGCAGCGAGGACGGGCCCTCCACTTT. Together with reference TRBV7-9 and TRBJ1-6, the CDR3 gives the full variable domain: DTGVSQNPRHKITKRGQNVTFRCDPISEHNRLYWYRQTLGQGPEFLTYFQNEAQLEKSRLLSDRFSAERPKGSFSTLEIQRTEQGDSAMYLCASSSSFMGQRGRALHFGNGTRLTVT.

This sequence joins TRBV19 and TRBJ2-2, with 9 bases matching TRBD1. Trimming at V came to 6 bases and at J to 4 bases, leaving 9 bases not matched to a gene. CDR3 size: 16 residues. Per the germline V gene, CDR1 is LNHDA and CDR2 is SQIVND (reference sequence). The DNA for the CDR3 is TGTGCCAGTAGAAGCCTAAAGACAGGGGGCACCGGGGAGCTGTTTTTT. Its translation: CASRSLKTGGTGELFF.

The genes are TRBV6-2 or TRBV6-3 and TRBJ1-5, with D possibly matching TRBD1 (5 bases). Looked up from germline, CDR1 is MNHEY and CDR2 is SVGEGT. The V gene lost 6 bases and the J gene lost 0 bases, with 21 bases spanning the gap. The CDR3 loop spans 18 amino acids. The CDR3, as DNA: TGTGCCAGCAGCCACAGGTCCTTCGATTCTAATAGCAATCAGCCCCAGCATTTT. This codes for CASSHRSFDSNSNQPQHF.

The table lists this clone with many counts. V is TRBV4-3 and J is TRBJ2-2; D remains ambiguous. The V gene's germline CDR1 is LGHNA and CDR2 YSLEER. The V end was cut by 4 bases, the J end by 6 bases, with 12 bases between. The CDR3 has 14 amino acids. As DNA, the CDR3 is TGCGCCAGCAGCCTAACCGGGTCCCCCGGGGAGCTGTTTTTT. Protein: CASSLTGSPGELFF.

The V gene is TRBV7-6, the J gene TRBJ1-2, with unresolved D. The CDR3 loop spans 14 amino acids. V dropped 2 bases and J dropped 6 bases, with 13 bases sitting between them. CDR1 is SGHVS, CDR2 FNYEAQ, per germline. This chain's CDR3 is CASSLIREGDGYTF. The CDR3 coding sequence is TGTGCCAGCAGCTTAATCCGGGAGGGAGATGGCTACACCTTC.

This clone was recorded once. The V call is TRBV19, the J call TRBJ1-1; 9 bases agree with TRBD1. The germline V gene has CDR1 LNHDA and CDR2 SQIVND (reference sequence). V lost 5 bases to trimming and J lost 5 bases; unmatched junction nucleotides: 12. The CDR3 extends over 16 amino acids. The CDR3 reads CASSPAPGTGTTEAFF. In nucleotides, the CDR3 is TGTGCCAGTAGTCCCGCTCCCGGGACAGGGACTACTGAAGCTTTCTTT.

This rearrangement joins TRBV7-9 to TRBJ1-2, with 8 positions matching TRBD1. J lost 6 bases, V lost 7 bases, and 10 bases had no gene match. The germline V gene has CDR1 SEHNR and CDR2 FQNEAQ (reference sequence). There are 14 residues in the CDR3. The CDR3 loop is CASTLTGVEHGYTF. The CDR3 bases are TGTGCCAGCACCTTGACAGGGGTGGAGCATGGCTACACCTTC. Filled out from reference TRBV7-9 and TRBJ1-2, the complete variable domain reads DTGVSQNPRHKITKRGQNVTFRCDPISEHNRLYWYRQTLGQGPEFLTYFQNEAQLEKSRLLSDRFSAERPKGSFSTLEIQRTEQGDSAMYLCASTLTGVEHGYTFGSGTRLTVV.

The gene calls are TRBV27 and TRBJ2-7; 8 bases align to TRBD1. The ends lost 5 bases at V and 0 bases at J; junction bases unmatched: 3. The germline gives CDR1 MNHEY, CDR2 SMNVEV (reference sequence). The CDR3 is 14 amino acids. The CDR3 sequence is CASSRGTGSYEQYF. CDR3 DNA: TGTGCCAGCAGTCGCGGGACAGGCTCCTACGAGCAGTACTTC.

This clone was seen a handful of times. CDR3 protein: CASSPLLRANYGYTF. For the CDR3, the DNA is TGTGCCAGCAGCCCGTTACTGAGAGCTAACTATGGCTACACCTTC. This rearrangement joins TRBV14 to TRBJ1-2; D unresolved. Germline lookup yields CDR1 SGHDN and CDR2 FVKESK. The CDR3 runs 15 residues. V dropped 4 bases and J dropped 0 bases, with 12 bases sitting between them.

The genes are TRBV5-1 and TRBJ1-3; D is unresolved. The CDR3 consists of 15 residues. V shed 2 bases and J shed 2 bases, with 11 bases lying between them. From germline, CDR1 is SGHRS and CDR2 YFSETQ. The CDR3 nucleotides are TGCGCCAGCAGCTTCTACCTTGGTCCTGGAAACACCATATATTTT. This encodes CASSFYLGPGNTIYF.

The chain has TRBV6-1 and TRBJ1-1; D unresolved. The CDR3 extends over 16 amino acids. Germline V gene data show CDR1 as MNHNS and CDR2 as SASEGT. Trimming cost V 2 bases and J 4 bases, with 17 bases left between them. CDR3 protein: CASSELGMRAITEAFF. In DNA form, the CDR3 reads TGTGCCAGCAGTGAATTAGGGATGAGGGCCATCACTGAAGCTTTCTTT.

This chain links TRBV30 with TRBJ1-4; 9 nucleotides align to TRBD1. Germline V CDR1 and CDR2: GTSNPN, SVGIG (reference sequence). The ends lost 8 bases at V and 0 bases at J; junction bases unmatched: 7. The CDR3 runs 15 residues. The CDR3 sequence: CAMDRGLSTNEKLFF. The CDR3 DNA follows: TGTGCCATGGACAGGGGCCTCTCAACTAATGAAAAACTGTTTTTT.

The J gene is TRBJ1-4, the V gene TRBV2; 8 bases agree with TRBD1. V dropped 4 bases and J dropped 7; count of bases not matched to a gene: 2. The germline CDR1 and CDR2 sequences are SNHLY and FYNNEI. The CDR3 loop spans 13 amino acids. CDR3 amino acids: CASSGQGREKLFF. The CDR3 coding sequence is TGTGCCAGCAGTGGACAGGGGCGTGAAAAACTGTTTTTT.

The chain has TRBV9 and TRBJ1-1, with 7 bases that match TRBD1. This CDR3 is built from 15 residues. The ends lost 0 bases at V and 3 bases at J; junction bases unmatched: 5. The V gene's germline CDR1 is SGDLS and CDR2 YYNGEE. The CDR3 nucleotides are TGTGCCAGCAGCGTAGAGGGGGACAGCTACACTGAAGCTTTCTTT. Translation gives CASSVEGDSYTEAFF.

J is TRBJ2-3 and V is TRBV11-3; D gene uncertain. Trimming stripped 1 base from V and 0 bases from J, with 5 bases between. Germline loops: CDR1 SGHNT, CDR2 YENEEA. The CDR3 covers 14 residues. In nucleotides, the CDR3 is TGTGCCAGCAGCTTAGCTCGGAGCACAGATACGCAGTATTTT. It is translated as CASSLARSTDTQYF.

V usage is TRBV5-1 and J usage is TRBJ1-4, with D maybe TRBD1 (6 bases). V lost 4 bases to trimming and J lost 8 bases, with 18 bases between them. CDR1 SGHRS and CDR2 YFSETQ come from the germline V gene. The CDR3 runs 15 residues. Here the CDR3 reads CASSPLNGGREKLFF. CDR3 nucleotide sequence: TGCGCCAGCAGCCCCCTGAATGGGGGCAGAGAAAAACTGTTTTTT.

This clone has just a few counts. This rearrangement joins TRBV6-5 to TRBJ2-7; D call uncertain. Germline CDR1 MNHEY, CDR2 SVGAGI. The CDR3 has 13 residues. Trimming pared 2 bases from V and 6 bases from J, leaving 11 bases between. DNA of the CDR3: TGTGCCAGCAGTTACCGGCCGGAGCGCGAGCAGTACTTC. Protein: CASSYRPEREQYF.

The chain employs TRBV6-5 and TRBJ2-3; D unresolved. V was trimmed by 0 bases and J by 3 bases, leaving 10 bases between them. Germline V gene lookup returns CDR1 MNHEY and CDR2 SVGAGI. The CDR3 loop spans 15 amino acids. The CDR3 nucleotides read TGTGCCAGCAGTTACTCTAGGTTGAGGACAGATACGCAGTATTTT. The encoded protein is CASSYSRLRTDTQYF.

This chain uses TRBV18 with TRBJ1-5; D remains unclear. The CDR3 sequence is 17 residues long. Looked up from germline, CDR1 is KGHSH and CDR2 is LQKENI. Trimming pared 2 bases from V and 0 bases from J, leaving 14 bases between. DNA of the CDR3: TGTGCCAGCTCACCATCGTTGGTGGGAGGTAGCAATCAGCCCCAGCATTTT. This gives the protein CASSPSLVGGSNQPQHF.

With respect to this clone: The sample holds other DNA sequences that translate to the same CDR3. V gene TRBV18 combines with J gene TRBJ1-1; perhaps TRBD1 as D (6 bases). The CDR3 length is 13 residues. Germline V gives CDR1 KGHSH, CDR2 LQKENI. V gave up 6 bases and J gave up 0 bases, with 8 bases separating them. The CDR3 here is CASSTGVNTEAFF. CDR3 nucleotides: TGTGCCAGCTCGACAGGAGTGAACACTGAAGCTTTCTTT.

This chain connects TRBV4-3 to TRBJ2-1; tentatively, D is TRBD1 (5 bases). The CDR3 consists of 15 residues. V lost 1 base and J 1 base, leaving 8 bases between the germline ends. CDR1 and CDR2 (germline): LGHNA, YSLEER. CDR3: CASSQGGGSYNEQFF. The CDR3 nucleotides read TGCGCCAGCAGCCAAGGGGGCGGTTCCTACAATGAGCAGTTCTTC.

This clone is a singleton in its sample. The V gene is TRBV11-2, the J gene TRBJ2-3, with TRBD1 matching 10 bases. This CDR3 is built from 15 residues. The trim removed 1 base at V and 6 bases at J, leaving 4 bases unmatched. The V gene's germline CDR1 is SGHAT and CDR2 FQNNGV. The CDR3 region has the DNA TGTGCCAGCAGCTTAGGGACAGGGGGACCGGATACGCAGTATTTT. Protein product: CASSLGTGGPDTQYF.

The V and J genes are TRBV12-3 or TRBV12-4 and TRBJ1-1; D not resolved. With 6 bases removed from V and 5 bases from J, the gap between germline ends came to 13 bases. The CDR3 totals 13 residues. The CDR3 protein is CASSPEFWTEAFF. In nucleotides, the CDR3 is TGTGCCAGCAGCCCCGAGTTTTGGACTGAAGCTTTCTTT.

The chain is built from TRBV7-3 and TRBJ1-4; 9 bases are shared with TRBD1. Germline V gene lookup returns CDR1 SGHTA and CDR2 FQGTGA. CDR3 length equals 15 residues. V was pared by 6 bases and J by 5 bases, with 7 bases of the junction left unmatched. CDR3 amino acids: CASSLTGTGNEKLFF. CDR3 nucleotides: TGTGCCAGCAGTCTCACCGGGACAGGGAATGAAAAACTGTTTTTT.

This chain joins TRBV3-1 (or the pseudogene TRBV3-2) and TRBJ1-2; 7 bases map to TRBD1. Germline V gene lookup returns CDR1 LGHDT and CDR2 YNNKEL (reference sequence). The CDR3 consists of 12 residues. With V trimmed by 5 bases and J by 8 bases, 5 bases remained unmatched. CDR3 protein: CASSRARGGYTF. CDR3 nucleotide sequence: TGTGCCAGCAGCAGAGCCAGGGGGGGCTACACCTTC.

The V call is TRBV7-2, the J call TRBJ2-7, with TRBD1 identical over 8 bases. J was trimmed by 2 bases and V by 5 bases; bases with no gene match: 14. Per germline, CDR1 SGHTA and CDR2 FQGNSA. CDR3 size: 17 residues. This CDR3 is CASSLGDRSRAAYEQYF. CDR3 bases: TGTGCCAGCAGCCTTGGGGACAGGTCAAGAGCGGCCTACGAGCAGTACTTC.

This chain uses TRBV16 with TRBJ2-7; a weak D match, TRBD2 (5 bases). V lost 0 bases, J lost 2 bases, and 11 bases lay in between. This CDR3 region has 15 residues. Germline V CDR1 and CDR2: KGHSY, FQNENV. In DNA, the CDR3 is TGTGCCAGCAGCCAATCAATCGGGGTCACCTACGAGCAGTACTTC. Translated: CASSQSIGVTYEQYF.